This T cell receptor (beta chain) is drawn from a study of OX40 agonist ivuxolimab in advanced cancers. This CDR3 region has 12 residues. Per germline, CDR1 SEHNR and CDR2 FQNEAQ (reference sequence). The V gene lost 3 bases and the J gene lost 6 bases, with 5 bases spanning the gap. The protocol was immunoSEQ multiplex PCR, while the TCRdb copy is restricted to in-frame clones and leaves out a portion. The sample lists tens of thousands of clones, about 86% occurring once. The sample was CD4+ or CD8+ T cells sorted from blood, taken in a trial of the OX40 agonist ivuxolimab. This clonotype originated in an adult with an advanced solid tumor such as melanoma, head and neck, liver or kidney cancer. The gene calls are TRBV7-9 and TRBJ2-2; D gene uncertain. The CDR3 DNA reads TGTGCCAGCAGCTTGAAGCCCGGGGAGCTGTTTTTT. It yields the protein CASSLKPGELFF. Variable domain in full (rest from reference TRBV7-9 and TRBJ2-2): DTGVSQNPRHKITKRGQNVTFRCDPISEHNRLYWYRQTLGQGPEFLTYFQNEAQLEKSRLLSDRFSAERPKGSFSTLEIQRTEQGDSAMYLCASSLKPGELFFGEGSRLTVL.